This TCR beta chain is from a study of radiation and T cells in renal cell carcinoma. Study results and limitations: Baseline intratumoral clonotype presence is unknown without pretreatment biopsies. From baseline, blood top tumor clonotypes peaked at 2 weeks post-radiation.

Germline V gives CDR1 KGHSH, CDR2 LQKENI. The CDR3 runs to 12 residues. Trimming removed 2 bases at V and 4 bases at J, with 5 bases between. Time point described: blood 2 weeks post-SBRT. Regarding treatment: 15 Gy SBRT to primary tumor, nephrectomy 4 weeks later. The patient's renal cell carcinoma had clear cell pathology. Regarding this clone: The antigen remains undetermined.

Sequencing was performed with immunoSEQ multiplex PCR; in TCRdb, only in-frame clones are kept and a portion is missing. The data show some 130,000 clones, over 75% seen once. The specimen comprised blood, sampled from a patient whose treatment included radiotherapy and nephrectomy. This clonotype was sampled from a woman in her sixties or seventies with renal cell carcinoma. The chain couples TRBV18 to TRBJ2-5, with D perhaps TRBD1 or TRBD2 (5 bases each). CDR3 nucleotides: TGTGCCAGCTCACCAGGGACAGAGACCCAGTACTTC. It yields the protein CASSPGTETQYF.